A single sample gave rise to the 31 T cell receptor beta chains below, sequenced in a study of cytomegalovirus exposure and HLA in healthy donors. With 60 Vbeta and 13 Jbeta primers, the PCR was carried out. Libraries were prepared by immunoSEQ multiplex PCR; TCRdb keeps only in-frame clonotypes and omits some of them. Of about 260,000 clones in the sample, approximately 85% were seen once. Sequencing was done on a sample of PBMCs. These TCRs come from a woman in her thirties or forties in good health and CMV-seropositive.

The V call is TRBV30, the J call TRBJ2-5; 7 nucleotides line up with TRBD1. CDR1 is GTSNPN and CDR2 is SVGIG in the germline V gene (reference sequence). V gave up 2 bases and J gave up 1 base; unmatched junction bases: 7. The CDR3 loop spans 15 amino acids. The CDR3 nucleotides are TGTGCCTGGAGTCCAGACAGGGTGGGCCAAGAGACCCAGTACTTC. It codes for CAWSPDRVGQETQYF. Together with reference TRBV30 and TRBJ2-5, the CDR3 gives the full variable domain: SQTIHQWPATLVQPVGSPLSLECTVEGTSNPNLYWYRQAAGRGLQLLFYSVGIGQISSEVPQNLSASRPQDRQFILSSKKLLLSDSGFYLCAWSPDRVGQETQYFGPGTRLLVL.

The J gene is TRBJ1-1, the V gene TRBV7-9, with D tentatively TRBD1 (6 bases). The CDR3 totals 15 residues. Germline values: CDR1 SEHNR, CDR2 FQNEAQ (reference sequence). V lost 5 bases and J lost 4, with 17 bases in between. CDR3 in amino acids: CASSNPGRGGTEAFF. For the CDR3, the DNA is TGTGCCAGCAGCAACCCGGGCCGAGGGGGCACTGAAGCTTTCTTT.

CDR3 sequence: CASGAGAKNIQYF. In DNA, the CDR3 is TGTGCCAGCGGAGCAGGGGCCAAAAACATTCAGTACTTC. The V and J genes are TRBV27 and TRBJ2-4; a weak D match, TRBD1 (5 bases). Germline-derived CDR1 and CDR2 are MNHEY and SMNVEV (reference sequence). Trimming removed 8 bases at V and 1 base at J, with 9 bases between. The CDR3 has 13 residues.

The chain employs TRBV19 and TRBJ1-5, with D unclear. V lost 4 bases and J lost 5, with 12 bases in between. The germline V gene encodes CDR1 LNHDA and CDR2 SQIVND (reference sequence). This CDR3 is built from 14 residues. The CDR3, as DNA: TGTGCCAGTAGTAAGTTGGCAGTCGATCAGCCCCAGCATTTT. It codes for CASSKLAVDQPQHF. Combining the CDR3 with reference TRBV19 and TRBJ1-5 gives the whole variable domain DGGITQSPKYLFRKEGQNVTLSCEQNLNHDAMYWYRQDPGQGLRLIYYSQIVNDFQKGDIAEGYSVSREKKESFPLTVTSAQKNPTAFYLCASSKLAVDQPQHFGDGTRLSIL.

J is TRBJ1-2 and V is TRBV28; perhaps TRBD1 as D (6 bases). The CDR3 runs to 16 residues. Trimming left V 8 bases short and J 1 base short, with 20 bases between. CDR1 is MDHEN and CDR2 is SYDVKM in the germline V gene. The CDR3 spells CASHPPSQQGNYGYTF. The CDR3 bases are TGTGCCAGCCACCCCCCCAGTCAACAGGGTAACTATGGCTACACCTTC.

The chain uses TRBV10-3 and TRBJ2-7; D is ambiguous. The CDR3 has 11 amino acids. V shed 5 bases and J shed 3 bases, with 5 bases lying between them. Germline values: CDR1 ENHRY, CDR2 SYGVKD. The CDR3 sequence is CAISPGYEQYF. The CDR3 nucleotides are TGTGCCATCAGTCCGGGCTACGAGCAGTACTTC.

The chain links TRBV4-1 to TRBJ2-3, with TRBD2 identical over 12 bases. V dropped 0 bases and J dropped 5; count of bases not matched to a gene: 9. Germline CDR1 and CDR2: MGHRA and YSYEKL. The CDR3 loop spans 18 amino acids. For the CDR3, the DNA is TGCGCCAGCAGCCAAGATCCCAGACTAGCGGGAGTTAAAGATACGCAGTATTTT. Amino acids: CASSQDPRLAGVKDTQYF.

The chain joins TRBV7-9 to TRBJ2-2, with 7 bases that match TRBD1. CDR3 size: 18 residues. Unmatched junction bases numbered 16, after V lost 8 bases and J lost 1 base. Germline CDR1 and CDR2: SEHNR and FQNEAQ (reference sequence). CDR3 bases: TGTGCCAGCTTCCCACTGCCGCCGGGACAGATGAACACCGGGGAGCTGTTTTTT. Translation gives CASFPLPPGQMNTGELFF.

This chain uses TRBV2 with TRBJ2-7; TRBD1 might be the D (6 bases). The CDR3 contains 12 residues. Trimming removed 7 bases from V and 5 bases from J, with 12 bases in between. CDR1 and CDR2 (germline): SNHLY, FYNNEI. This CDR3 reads CASKGGLNEQYF. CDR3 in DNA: TGTGCCAGCAAAGGGGGATTGAACGAGCAGTACTTC.

CDR3 coding DNA: TGTGCCAGCAGCCAAGGAGGGCCCGCATATGGCTACACCTTC. Its protein is CASSQGGPAYGYTF. The chain links TRBV4-2 to TRBJ1-2; D is ambiguous. Germline V gives CDR1 LGHNA, CDR2 YNFKEQ. Trimming stripped 1 base from V and 5 bases from J, with 11 bases between. This CDR3 spans 14 amino acids.

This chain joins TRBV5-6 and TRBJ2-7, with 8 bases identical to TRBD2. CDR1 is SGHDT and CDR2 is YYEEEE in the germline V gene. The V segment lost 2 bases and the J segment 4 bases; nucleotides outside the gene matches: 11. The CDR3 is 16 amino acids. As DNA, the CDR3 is TGTGCCAGCAGCTTTCTACTAGCGGCTACGACGTACGAGCAGTACTTC. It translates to CASSFLLAATTYEQYF.

In nucleotides, the CDR3 is TGTGCCAGCAGCTCAGGGACAGGGAGGAGCACTGAAGCTTTCTTT. Its protein is CASSSGTGRSTEAFF. The genes are TRBV9 and TRBJ1-1; TRBD1 agrees at 9 bases. Germline-derived CDR1 and CDR2 are SGDLS and YYNGEE. The CDR3 sequence is 15 residues long. V lost 4 bases to trimming and J lost 4 bases; unmatched junction nucleotides: 8. The full variable domain, its missing parts supplied by reference TRBV9 and TRBJ1-1, is DSGVTQTPKHLITATGQRVTLRCSPRSGDLSVYWYQQSLDQGLQFLIQYYNGEERAKGNILERFSAQQFPDLHSELNLSSLELGDSALYFCASSSGTGRSTEAFFGQGTRLTVV.

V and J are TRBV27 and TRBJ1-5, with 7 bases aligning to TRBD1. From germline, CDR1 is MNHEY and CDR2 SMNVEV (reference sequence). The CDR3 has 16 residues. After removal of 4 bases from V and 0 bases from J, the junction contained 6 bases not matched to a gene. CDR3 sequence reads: CASSSGQEYSNQPQHF. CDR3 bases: TGTGCCAGCAGTTCCGGACAGGAATATAGCAATCAGCCCCAGCATTTT.

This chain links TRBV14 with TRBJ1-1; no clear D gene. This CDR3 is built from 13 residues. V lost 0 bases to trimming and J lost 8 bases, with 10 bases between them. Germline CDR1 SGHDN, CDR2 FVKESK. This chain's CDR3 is CASSQDVRGEAFF. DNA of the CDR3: TGTGCCAGCAGCCAAGACGTCCGGGGAGAAGCTTTCTTT.

The CDR3 DNA reads TGCGCCAGCAGCAATACAGGGGACTATGGCTACACCTTC. It yields the protein CASSNTGDYGYTF. The rearrangement joins TRBV5-1 to TRBJ1-2, with 7 bases fitting TRBD1. There are 13 residues in the CDR3. The junction had 3 bases not matched to a gene; V was cut back by 4 bases and J by 3 bases. CDR1 SGHRS and CDR2 YFSETQ come from the germline V gene.

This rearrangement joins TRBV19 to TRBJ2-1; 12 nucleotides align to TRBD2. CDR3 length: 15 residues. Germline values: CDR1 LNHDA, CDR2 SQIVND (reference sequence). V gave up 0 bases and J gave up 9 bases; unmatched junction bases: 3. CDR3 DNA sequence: TGTGCCAGTAGTATAGAGACTAGCGGGAGTGCTGAGCAGTTCTTC. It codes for CASSIETSGSAEQFF.

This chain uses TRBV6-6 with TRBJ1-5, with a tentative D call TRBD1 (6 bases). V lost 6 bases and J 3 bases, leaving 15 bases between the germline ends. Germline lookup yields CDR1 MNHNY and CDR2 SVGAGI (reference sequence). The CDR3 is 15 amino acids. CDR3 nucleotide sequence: TGTGCCAGCAGGCCACAGGGAGGGTTCAATCAGCCCCAGCATTTT. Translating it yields CASRPQGGFNQPQHF.

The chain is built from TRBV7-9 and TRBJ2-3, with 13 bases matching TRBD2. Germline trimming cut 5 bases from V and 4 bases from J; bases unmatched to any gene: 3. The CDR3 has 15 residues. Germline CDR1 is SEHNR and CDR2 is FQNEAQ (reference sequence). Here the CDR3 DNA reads TGTGCCAGCAGCAGGACTAGCGGGAGCTCAGATACGCAGTATTTT. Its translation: CASSRTSGSSDTQYF.

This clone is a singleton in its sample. DNA for the CDR3: TGTGCCAGCAGCTCGCCCGGGACAGCTGGAAACACCATATATTTT. This encodes CASSSPGTAGNTIYF. V and J are TRBV7-2 and TRBJ1-3; 7 bases align to TRBD1. The V and J ends lost 4 bases and 2 bases, in that order; junction bases with no gene match: 5. This CDR3 contains 15 residues. CDR1 is SGHTA and CDR2 is FQGNSA in the germline V gene.

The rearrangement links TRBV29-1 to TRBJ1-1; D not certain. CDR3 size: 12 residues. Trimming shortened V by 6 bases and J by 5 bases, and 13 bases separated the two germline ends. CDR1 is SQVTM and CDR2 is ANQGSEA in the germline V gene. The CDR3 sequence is CSVGKIGTEAFF. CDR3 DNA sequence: TGCAGCGTCGGGAAAATCGGGACTGAAGCTTTCTTT.

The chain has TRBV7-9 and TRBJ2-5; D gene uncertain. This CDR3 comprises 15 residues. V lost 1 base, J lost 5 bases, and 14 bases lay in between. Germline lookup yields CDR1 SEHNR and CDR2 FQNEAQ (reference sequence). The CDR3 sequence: CASSLVEALRETQYF. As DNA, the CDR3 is TGTGCCAGCAGCTTAGTCGAGGCCCTAAGGGAGACCCAGTACTTC.

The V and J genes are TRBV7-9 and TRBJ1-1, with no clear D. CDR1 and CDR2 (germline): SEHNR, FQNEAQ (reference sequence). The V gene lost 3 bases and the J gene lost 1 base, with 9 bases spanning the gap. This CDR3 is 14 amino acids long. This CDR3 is CASSFGSGNTEAFF. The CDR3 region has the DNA TGTGCCAGCAGCTTTGGCTCAGGGAACACTGAAGCTTTCTTT. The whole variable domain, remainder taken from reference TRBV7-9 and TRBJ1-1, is DTGVSQNPRHKITKRGQNVTFRCDPISEHNRLYWYRQTLGQGPEFLTYFQNEAQLEKSRLLSDRFSAERPKGSFSTLEIQRTEQGDSAMYLCASSFGSGNTEAFFGQGTRLTVV.

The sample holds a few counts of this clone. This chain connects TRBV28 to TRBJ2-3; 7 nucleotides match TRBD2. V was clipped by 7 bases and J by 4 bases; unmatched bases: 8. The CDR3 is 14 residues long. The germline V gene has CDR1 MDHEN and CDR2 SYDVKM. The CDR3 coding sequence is TGTGCCAGCACATCCGGGACTAATTCAGATACGCAGTATTTT. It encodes CASTSGTNSDTQYF.

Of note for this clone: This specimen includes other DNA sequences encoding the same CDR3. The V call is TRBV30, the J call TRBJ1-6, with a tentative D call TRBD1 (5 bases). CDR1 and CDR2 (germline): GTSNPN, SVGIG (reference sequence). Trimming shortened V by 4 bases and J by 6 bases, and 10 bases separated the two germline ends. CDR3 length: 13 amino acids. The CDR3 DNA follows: TGTGCCTGGATGTCAGGGTTTAATTCACCCCTCCACTTT. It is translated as CAWMSGFNSPLHF.

The CDR3 nucleotides read TGTGCCAGCAGCCCAGACCCAGGGCGTCTTGGCGAAAAACTGTTTTTT. Amino acid sequence: CASSPDPGRLGEKLFF. V usage is TRBV5-8 and J usage is TRBJ1-4; D is possibly TRBD1 (5 bases). V was clipped by 4 bases and J by 8 bases, with 21 bases between them. Germline V gene data show CDR1 as SGHTS and CDR2 as YDEGEE. The CDR3 consists of 16 residues.

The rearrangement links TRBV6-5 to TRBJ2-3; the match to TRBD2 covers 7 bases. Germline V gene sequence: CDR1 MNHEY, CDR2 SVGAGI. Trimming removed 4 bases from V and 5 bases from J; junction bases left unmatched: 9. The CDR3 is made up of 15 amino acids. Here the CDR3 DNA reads TGTGCCAGCAGTTTAAGCGGGACCGGACTAGATACGCAGTATTTT. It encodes CASSLSGTGLDTQYF.

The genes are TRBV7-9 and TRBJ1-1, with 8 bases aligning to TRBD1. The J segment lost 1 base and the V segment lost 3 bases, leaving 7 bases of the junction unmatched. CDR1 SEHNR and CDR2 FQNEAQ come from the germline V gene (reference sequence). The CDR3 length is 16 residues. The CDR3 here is CASSFTTGTGNTEAFF. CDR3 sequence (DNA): TGTGCCAGCAGCTTTACCACCGGGACAGGGAACACTGAAGCTTTCTTT.

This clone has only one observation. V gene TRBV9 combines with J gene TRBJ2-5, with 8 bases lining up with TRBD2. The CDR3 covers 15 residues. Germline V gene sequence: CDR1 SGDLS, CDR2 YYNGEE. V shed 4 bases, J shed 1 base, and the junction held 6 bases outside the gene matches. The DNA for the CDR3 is TGTGCCAGCAGCTCCCGGGGGGGTTCCCAAGAGACCCAGTACTTC. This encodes CASSSRGGSQETQYF.

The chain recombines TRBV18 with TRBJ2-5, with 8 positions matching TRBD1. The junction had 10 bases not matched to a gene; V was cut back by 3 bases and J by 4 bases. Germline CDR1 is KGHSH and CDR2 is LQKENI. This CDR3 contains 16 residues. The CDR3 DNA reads TGTGCCAGCTCACCTCTTCGGACAGGGAACGGAGAGACCCAGTACTTC. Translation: CASSPLRTGNGETQYF. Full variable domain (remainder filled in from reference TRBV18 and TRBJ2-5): NAGVMQNPRHLVRRRGQEARLRCSPMKGHSHVYWYRQLPEEGLKFMVYLQKENIIDESGMPKERFSAEFPKEGPSILRIQQVVRGDSAAYFCASSPLRTGNGETQYFGPGTRLLVL.

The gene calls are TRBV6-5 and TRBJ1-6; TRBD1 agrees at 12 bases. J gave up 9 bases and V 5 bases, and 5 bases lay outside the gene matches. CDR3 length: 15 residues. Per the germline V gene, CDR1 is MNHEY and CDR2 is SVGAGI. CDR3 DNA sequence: TGTGCCAGCAGTCCGCCGGGACAGGGGGCTTCACCCCTCCACTTT. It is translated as CASSPPGQGASPLHF.

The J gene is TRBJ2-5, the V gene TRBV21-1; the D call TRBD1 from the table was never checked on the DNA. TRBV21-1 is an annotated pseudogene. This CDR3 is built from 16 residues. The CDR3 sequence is CASNADRRPISSAQYF. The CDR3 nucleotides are TGTGCCAGCAACGCTGACAGGAGACCCATCTCCTCCGCCCAGTACTTC.